The clone carrying this T cell receptor beta chain occurred many times. No antigen is known for it. This sample is drawn from a study of Graves' ophthalmopathy and Graves' hyperthyroidism. Study background: Pretreatment peripheral blood was obtained at initial diagnosis.

TCR beta CDR3 amplification used RNA transcripts. HTBI-primed RT-PCR formed the first round, and a multiplex PCR formed the second. TCRdb re-derived calls from the multiplex PCR reads in MiXCR, one entry per CDR3 protein. This sample has more than 300,000 distinct CDR3 sequences; less than 20% occur once, and the top ten carry roughly 7%. Additional autoimmune diseases, uncontrolled infections, pregnancy or lactation disqualified patients. The germline V gene encodes CDR1 SGHRS and CDR2 YFSETQ. Trimming removed 1 base at V and 0 bases at J, with 10 bases between. The CDR3 totals 15 residues. Overall study results and limits: Appearing in blood as well were most expanded thyroid clonotypes above 0.001 frequency.

The chain links TRBV5-1 to TRBJ1-1; D not resolved. Material for sequencing was peripheral blood. This clonotype was obtained from a woman between 18 and 29 years old with stable Graves' hyperthyroidism. CDR3 coding DNA: TGCGCCAGCAGCTTGCTCGCGAGCATGAACACTGAAGCTTTCTTT. Protein product: CASSLLASMNTEAFF.